Sequencing of this TCR beta chain was carried out in a study of spatial heterogeneity in lung cancer. At the level of the study: Unique TCR and UMI combinations averaged more than ten appearances each in raw reads.

This clonotype was picked up many times. As yet, its antigen is unknown. Stated time point: sample taken at primary tumor resection. Sequencing was performed on whole RNA extracted from tumor and nontumor lung tissue, or from frozen PBMC, and the material was left unsorted. The donor group consisted of some 70 patients who had untreated, early-stage non-small cell lung cancer. A distinct unique molecular identifier was carried by each TCR cDNA molecule. TCRdb reanalysed the 5' RACE reads using MiXCR and keeps one entry per CDR3 protein. The sample lists about 90,000 distinct CDR3 sequences, approximately 8.6% occurring once. The V gene lost 1 base and the J gene lost 0 bases, with 8 bases spanning the gap. CDR3 length equals 15 residues. Germline values: CDR1 SGDLS, CDR2 YYNGEE. Overall study findings and caveats: Blood carried ubiquitous expanded tumor TCRs more at resection than follow-up.

This material consisted of PBMCs, taken at surgery. The source is a male donor with early-stage non-small cell lung cancer. V gene TRBV9 combines with J gene TRBJ2-1; D gene ambiguous. This CDR3 reads CASSVQQSSYNEQFF. The CDR3 DNA sequence: TGTGCCAGCAGCGTACAGCAGAGCTCCTACAATGAGCAGTTCTTC.